A single T cell receptor beta chain is shown here with its context. These data come from a study of T cell changes during pregnancy in multiple sclerosis. The CDR3 runs 16 residues. Germline CDR1 is MDHEN and CDR2 is SYDVKM. After removal of 5 bases from V and 1 base from J, the junction contained 11 bases not matched to a gene. Sequencing used immunoSEQ multiplex PCR; TCRdb keeps in-frame clones, though not all of them. In the table there are over 35,000 clones, 90% of which are singletons. Sequencing was performed on CD4+ T cells from peripheral blood mononuclear cells, taken in the second trimester of pregnancy. The chain couples TRBV28 to TRBJ2-7; 7 positions agree with TRBD2. The source is a female donor with multiple sclerosis, enrolled in a pregnancy study. This CDR3 reads CASSPPLGGGSYEQYF. CDR3 DNA sequence: TGTGCCAGCAGTCCCCCCCTTGGGGGGGGTTCCTACGAGCAGTACTTC.